This entry is about one T cell receptor beta chain. It has no known antigen specificity. Base-call qualities are not available, and no considerably larger clone is one nucleotide away. Graves' hyperthyroidism was defined as stable when no progression to ophthalmopathy occurred over 18 months of follow-up. The hyperthyroidism patients were between 18 and 65 years old and newly diagnosed, with a disease duration of less than 2 months. The study excluded patients with uncontrolled infections, other autoimmune diseases, pregnancy or lactation. Clinical symptoms, serum thyroxine and TRAb, thyroid ultrasound, and orbital computed tomography formed the basis for the diagnoses. PBMCs were isolated from about 9.1 ml of fresh peripheral blood by Ficoll-Paque density gradient centrifugation. Trizol reagent was used to extract total RNA, and RNA quality was then checked on an Agilent 2100 Bioanalyzer. The TCR beta CDR3 regions were amplified from the RNA transcripts. For the first round of RT-PCR on the TCR CDR3, the HTBI primer set was used together with the Qiagen OneStep RT-PCR kit. Libraries were constructed in a second round of multiplex PCR, after which size selection and purification were carried out. Libraries were sequenced paired-end with 100 bp reads on an Illumina HiSeq2000. The paper's processing steps were these. Raw data were processed with SOAPnuke, discarding reads with adapters, uncalled bases, mean Phred below 15, or no exact constant-primer or identifier match. High-quality paired reads were merged with COPE v1.2.5, and unique nucleotide sequences were defined as clonotypes. MiTCR v1.1 was used to align clonotypes to the IMGT TRBV, TRBD and TRBJ reference segments. Only V-J combinations with frequency above 0.0001, covering 99% to 99.2% of repertoires, were analysed. The TCS score was defined as the ratio of F50 (clonal expansion) to E x V (chaos), calculated using BLOSUM62-based TCRdist between CDR3 peptides within each V-J. Welch's t-statistics and random forest reduced roughly 530 V-J features to 13, which were used in a naive Bayes classifier (R e1071). TCRdb's own reprocessing of the public reads used fastp at Q25 and MiXCR and kept productive beta chains. One record per CDR3 amino acid sequence lists the most common genes and DNA. The V and J calls reflect TCRdb's pipeline rather than the authors' work. For this sample there are roughly 96,000 distinct CDR3 sequences; just over 50% appear just once. Clones ranked in the top ten supply less than 30% of the sample.

The data are from a study of T cells in Graves' hyperthyroidism and ophthalmopathy (dated by TCRdb to about 2019). A note on the overall study: Peripheral blood samples were taken at initial diagnosis, before any treatment was given. The roughly 90 discovery patients were divided at random into training and test sets in a 7:3 ratio. After blood sampling, hyperthyroidism patients were treated with methimazole at a starting dose of 30 mg daily, and ophthalmopathy patients were treated with high-dose intravenous methylprednisolone. The study also compared thyroid tissue and blood T-cell repertoires from more than five Graves' hyperthyroidism patients. TCR Vbeta CDR3 sequencing of 135 peripheral blood samples (roughly 41 ophthalmopathy, 70 to 85 hyperthyroidism and some 17 progressor patients) is reported in the paper. Whether ophthalmopathy could be predicted prospectively was tested in an independent validation cohort made up of under 20 hyperthyroidism patients plus 17 patients who later progressed to ophthalmopathy. TCR V-J signatures able to tell the groups apart were searched for in a discovery cohort of 100 patients, of whom more than 40 had Graves' ophthalmopathy and around 57 had stable Graves' hyperthyroidism. What the research found in general, with its limitations: Ophthalmopathy was separated from stable hyperthyroidism by a 13 V-J signature model, with approximately 90% sensitivity and just over 81% specificity obtained in cross-validation and 80%/75% obtained in testing. In validation, progression to ophthalmopathy was predicted by the model with around 71% sensitivity and 72% to 85% specificity, a median of roughly 6.4 months before onset. Most expanded thyroid clonotypes (frequency above 0.001) were also found in blood, which suggests that blood repertoires may mirror thyroid immune responses. No statistical method was used to fix the sample size in advance, and group allocation was not hidden from the investigators.

V loses 8 bases of germline sequence and J loses 6 bases, and the interval between the two ends is 17 bases. Sequences SQVTM (CDR1) and ANQGSEA (CDR2) are obtained from the germline V gene. Including the terminal cysteine and phenylalanine, the CDR3 comprises 13 residues. Just the 39-base CDR3 DNA is kept, in frame starting at base 1. The clonotype was recovered from a woman in her thirties or forties with Graves' hyperthyroidism. This sequence uses TRBV29-1 and TRBJ1-5, with an unclear D gene assignment. The sequenced sample was blood. The CDR3 protein sequence reads: CSLELGLGQPQHF. The DNA sequence is as follows: TGCAGCTTAGAGTTAGGGCTTGGTCAGCCCCAGCATTTT.